These T cell receptor beta chains were read from a single sample in a study of CD8 T cells in ankylosing spondylitis. TCRdb passed the 5' RACE reads through MiXCR, listing each CDR3 protein once. The sample shows roughly 350,000 distinct CDR3 sequences, around 8% of them seen only once. Specimen: blood, either unsorted or a sorted T cell fraction (not recorded which). These receptors all come from a male donor with ankylosing spondylitis. The CDR3 runs from the conserved cysteine through the conserved F or W. D genes are given only for firm matches. Not every row has a clone size; where given, it reads once, few, many or a size class.

J,size,D,V,DNA,CDR3
TRBJ1-1,.,.,TRBV9,TGTGCCAGCAGCGCCTCCGGGACGGAGATAATGAACACTGAAGCTTTCTTT,CASSASGTEIMNTEAFF
TRBJ2-1,.,TRBD2,TRBV9,TGTGCCAGCAGCGTAGGTCCCCCTTTTTTAGCGGGAGAGAAGTACAATGAGCAGTTCTTC,CASSVGPPFLAGEKYNEQFF
TRBJ1-2,many,TRBD1,TRBV29-1,TGCAGCGTTGGGGGCAGGGGGCCGTATGGCTACACCTTC,CSVGGRGPYGYTF
TRBJ2-7,.,.,TRBV5-1,TGCGCCAGCAGCTCGATCGGTCGGGACACTAACTACGAGCAGTACTTC,CASSSIGRDTNYEQYF
TRBJ2-1,.,.,TRBV7-3,TGTGCCAGCAGCTTACTGCCCGGATACAATGAGCAGTTCTTC,CASSLLPGYNEQFF
TRBJ1-6,few,.,TRBV6-1,TGTGCCAGCAGTGAAAGATTGGGGCTGGCCAATTCACCCCTCCACTTT,CASSERLGLANSPLHF
TRBJ2-7,many,.,TRBV7-8,TGTGCCAGCAGCCCGACTAGGCGCGGCGAGCAGTACTTC,CASSPTRRGEQYF
TRBJ1-4,.,TRBD1,TRBV6-5,TGTGCCAGCAGTTCCATAGGACAGGCCAACGTTGCAACTAATGAAAAACTGTTTTTT,CASSSIGQANVATNEKLFF
TRBJ1-2,.,.,TRBV7-2,TGTGCCAGCAGCTTAGGATCTGGACAGCGATATGGCTACACCTTC,CASSLGSGQRYGYTF
TRBJ2-2,.,.,TRBV29-1,TGCAGCGCCAGGGGTGCCGGTGGCGGGGAGCTGTTTTTT,CSARGAGGGELFF
TRBJ1-1,many,.,TRBV11-2,TGTGCCAGCAGCAAAGCCCAGGTTGGTGTGAACACTGAAGCTTTCTTT,CASSKAQVGVNTEAFF
TRBJ2-1,.,.,TRBV2,TGTGCCAGCAAACGGGGCGACCGTTACAATGAGCAGTTCTTC,CASKRGDRYNEQFF
TRBJ2-7,few,.,TRBV5-1,TGCGCCAGCAGCTTGGTTCCGGGGAACTACGAGCAGTACTTC,CASSLVPGNYEQYF
TRBJ2-7,many,.,TRBV5-1,TGCGCCAGCAGCTTGAGTTCTGGGGGGAACTACGAGCAGTACTTC,CASSLSSGGNYEQYF
TRBJ2-3,few,.,TRBV9,TGTGCCAGCAGCGTAGCGGGACCTACAGATACGCAGTATTTT,CASSVAGPTDTQYF
TRBJ2-5,.,TRBD1,TRBV9,TGTGCCAGCAGCGTAGGGACAGGAGCACAAGAGACCCAGTACTTC,CASSVGTGAQETQYF
TRBJ1-2,.,.,TRBV5-5,TGTGCCAGCAGCTTGGAACCTTCTAACTATGGCTACACCTTC,CASSLEPSNYGYTF
TRBJ2-7,many,.,TRBV28,TGTGCCAGCAGAGCGGGCAGGGTGGGTTACGAGCAGTACTTC,CASRAGRVGYEQYF
TRBJ2-1,.,TRBD1,TRBV6-2/TRBV6-3,TGTGCCAGCAGCCCCGACAGGGGGCATATGGGGCAGTTCTTC,CASSPDRGHMGQFF
TRBJ2-7,.,.,TRBV6-2/TRBV6-3,TGTGCCAGCAGTCCCGGGGCTCGGGGCCGAGCCTACGAGCAGTACTTC,CASSPGARGRAYEQYF
TRBJ1-3,few,.,TRBV3-1,TGTGCCAGCAGAACAGGGCTAAACGGAAACACCATATATTTT,CASRTGLNGNTIYF
TRBJ1-3,many,TRBD1,TRBV7-2,TGTGCCAGCAGCTCGACAGGGAATGGAAACACCATATATTTT,CASSSTGNGNTIYF
TRBJ2-1,.,.,TRBV27,TGTGCCAGCAGTCCCCGACTGATTCCCTACAATGAGCAGTTCTTC,CASSPRLIPYNEQFF
TRBJ2-2,few,.,TRBV20-1,TGCAGTGCTAGAGCGGGAGAGAGGAGTACCGGGGAGCTGTTTTTT,CSARAGERSTGELFF
TRBJ2-3,.,.,TRBV29-1,TGCAGCTATAGCACAACAGATACGCAGTATTTT,CSYSTTDTQYF
TRBJ1-1,few,.,TRBV5-1,TGCGCCAGCAGCTTGGGAGTCGGGAGGCTGTACACTGAAGCTTTCTTT,CASSLGVGRLYTEAFF
TRBJ2-5,.,.,TRBV7-9,TGTGCCAGCAGCTTAGAGCAGTATCAAGAGACCCAGTACTTC,CASSLEQYQETQYF
TRBJ2-1,few,TRBD1,TRBV5-1,TGCGCCAGCAGGGGGACAGGTTTCTACAATGAGCAGTTCTTC,CASRGTGFYNEQFF
TRBJ2-2,few,TRBD2,TRBV7-2,TGTGCCAGCAGCTTGGGAAGGGGCGGGAGGTCCACCGGGGAGCTGTTTTTT,CASSLGRGGRSTGELFF
TRBJ2-1,many,.,TRBV4-3,TGCGCCAGCAGCCAAGAAATCCGGAGGGACGTTGAGCAGTTCTTC,CASSQEIRRDVEQFF
TRBJ2-5,few,.,TRBV2,TGTGCCAGCAGTGGCGAGTACCAAGAGACCCAGTACTTC,CASSGEYQETQYF
TRBJ2-7,.,TRBD2,TRBV18,TGTGCCAGCTCACCTACAGGAACTAGCGGGTATATGCAGTACTTC,CASSPTGTSGYMQYF
TRBJ2-3,many,.,TRBV7-2,TGTGCCAGCAGCTTAGTCTTGACGCGCACAGATACGCAGTATTTT,CASSLVLTRTDTQYF
TRBJ2-2,.,.,TRBV5-1,TGCGCCAGCAGCTTGGCCGCAGGGAGGGACAGTACCGGGGAGCTGTTTTTT,CASSLAAGRDSTGELFF
TRBJ2-1,.,.,TRBV29-1,TGCAGCGTTGAAGAGAGTGGGACCCACAATGAGCAGTTCTTC,CSVEESGTHNEQFF
TRBJ2-3,.,.,TRBV18,TGTGCCAGCTCACCAGTAATCGGACAGCTAACTAGGACGCAGTATTTT,CASSPVIGQLTRTQYF
TRBJ1-4,few,.,TRBV12-3/TRBV12-4,TGTGCCAGCAGTTTAGAGGGAAGGGAAAAACTGTTTTTT,CASSLEGREKLFF
TRBJ1-4,few,TRBD1,TRBV19,TGTGCCAGTAGTACCTTCCGGGACAGGGTACGGGAAAAACTGTTTTTT,CASSTFRDRVREKLFF
TRBJ1-2,.,.,TRBV18,TGTGCCAGCTCACCAGTCCGGGAAATCGGGCATGGCTACACCTTC,CASSPVREIGHGYTF
TRBJ2-3,.,.,TRBV6-2/TRBV6-3,TGTGCCAGCAGCTCCAGGGTAGATACGCAGTATTTT,CASSSRVDTQYF